This T cell receptor (beta chain) is from a study of T-cell reconstitution after alpha-beta-depleted transplantation in children. The authors prepared the TCRbeta library with unique molecular identifiers. TCRdb ran MiXCR on the PCR reads and lists one entry per CDR3 protein. The profile shows approximately 400,000 distinct CDR3 sequences, 9.5% to 13% of them singletons. CDR3 length: 15 residues. V was pared by 3 bases and J by 4 bases, with 16 bases between. The germline V gene encodes CDR1 DFQATT and CDR2 SNEGSKA (reference sequence). This clonotype was recorded a few times. This clonotype was obtained from a human donor who donated a stem cell graft to a child with acute myeloid leukemia. This sequence joins TRBV20-1 and TRBJ2-1; possibly TRBD1 for D (6 bases). Sequences were derived from PBMCs from the stem cell graft donor, sampled from the stem cell graft. CDR3: CSASSITGTYNEQFF. Written as DNA, the CDR3 is TGCAGTGCTAGTTCGATTACAGGGACATACAATGAGCAGTTCTTC.